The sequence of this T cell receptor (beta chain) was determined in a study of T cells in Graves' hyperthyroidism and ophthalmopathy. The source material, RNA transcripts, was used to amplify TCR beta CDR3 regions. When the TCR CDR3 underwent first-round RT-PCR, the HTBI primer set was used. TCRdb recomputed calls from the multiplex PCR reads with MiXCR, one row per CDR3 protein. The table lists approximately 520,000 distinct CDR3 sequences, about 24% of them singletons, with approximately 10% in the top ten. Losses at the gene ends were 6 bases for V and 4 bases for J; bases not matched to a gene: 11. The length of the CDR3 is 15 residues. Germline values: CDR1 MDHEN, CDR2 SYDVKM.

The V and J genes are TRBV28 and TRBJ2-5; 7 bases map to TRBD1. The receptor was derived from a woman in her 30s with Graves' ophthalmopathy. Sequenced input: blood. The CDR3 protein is CASRPRKTGIETQYF. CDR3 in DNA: TGTGCCAGCAGACCTCGAAAGACAGGGATAGAGACCCAGTACTTC.